The subject of this entry is one T cell receptor beta chain. Sequenced by immunoSEQ multiplex PCR; TCRdb stores in-frame clones only, minus some. The sample has under 250,000 clones, around 90% seen once. The sample originates from a study of blood T cell repertoires in COVID-19. CDR3 length: 14 residues. Germline values: CDR1 LNHDA, CDR2 SQIVND (reference sequence). Germline trimming cut 2 bases from V and 3 bases from J; bases unmatched to any gene: 0. The genes are TRBV19 and TRBJ1-5, with 8 bases fitting TRBD1. Sequencing was carried out using PBMCs or T cells enriched from blood (not recorded which). The sequence derives from a woman in her forties who had been exposed to COVID-19. In DNA, the CDR3 is TGTGCCAGTAGTATACAGGGGGCCAATCAGCCCCAGCATTTT. Its translation is CASSIQGANQPQHF.